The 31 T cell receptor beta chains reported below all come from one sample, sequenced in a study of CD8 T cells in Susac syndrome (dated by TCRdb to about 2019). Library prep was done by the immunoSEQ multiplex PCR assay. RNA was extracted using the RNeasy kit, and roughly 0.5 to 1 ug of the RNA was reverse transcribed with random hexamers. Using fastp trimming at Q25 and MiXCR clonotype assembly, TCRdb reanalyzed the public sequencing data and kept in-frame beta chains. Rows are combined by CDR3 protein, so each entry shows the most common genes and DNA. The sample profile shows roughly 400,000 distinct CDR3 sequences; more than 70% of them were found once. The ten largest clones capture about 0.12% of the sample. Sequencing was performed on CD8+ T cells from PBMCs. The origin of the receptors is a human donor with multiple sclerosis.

The CDR3 is CAVEGVEIYGYTF. DNA of the CDR3: TGTGCTGTAGAGGGAGTCGAGATCTATGGCTACACCTTC. The chain has TRBV30 and TRBJ1-2, with D unresolved. This CDR3 region has 13 residues. In germline, CDR1 is GTSNPN, CDR2 SVGIG (reference sequence).

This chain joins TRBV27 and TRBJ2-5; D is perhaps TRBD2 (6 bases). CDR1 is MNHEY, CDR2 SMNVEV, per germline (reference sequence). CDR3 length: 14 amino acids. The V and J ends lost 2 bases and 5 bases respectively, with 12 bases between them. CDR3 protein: CASSLSGPEETQYF. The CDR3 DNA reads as TGTGCCAGCAGTTTAAGCGGGCCCGAGGAGACCCAGTACTTC.

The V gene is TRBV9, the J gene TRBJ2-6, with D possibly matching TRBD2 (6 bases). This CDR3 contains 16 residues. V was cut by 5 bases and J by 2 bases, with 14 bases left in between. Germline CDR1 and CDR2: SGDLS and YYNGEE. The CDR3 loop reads CASSMWDSPGANVLTF. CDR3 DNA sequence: TGTGCCAGCAGTATGTGGGACTCCCCTGGGGCCAACGTCCTGACTTTC.

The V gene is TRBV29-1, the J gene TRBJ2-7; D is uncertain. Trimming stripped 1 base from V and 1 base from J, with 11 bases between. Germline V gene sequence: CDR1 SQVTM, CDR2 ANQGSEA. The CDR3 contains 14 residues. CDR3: CSVEVSGQSYEQYF. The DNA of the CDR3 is TGCAGCGTTGAAGTTTCAGGCCAATCCTACGAGCAGTACTTC.

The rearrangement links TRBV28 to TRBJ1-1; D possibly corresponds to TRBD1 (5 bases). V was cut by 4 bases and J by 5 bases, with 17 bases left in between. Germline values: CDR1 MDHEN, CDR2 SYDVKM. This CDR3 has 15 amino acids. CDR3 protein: CASSWGRESGTEAFF. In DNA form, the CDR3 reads TGTGCCAGCAGTTGGGGGAGGGAGAGTGGGACTGAAGCTTTCTTT.

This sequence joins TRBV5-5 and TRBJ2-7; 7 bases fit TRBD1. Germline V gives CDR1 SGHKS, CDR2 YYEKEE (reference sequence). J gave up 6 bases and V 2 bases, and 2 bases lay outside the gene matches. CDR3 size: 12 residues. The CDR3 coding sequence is TGTGCCAGCAGCTTTGGGACAGTCGAGCAGTACTTC. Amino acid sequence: CASSFGTVEQYF.

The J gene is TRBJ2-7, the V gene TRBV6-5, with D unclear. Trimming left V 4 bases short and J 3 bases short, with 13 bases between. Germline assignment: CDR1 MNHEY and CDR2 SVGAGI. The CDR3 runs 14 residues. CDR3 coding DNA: TGTGCCAGCAGTTTGAGTGGCCCAGGCTACGAGCAGTACTTC. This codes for CASSLSGPGYEQYF.

The CDR3 protein is CASSTGAPGQLHVGEKLFF. In DNA form, the CDR3 reads TGTGCCAGCAGCACCGGGGCGCCGGGACAGCTACACGTCGGTGAAAAACTGTTTTTT. The chain is built from TRBV6-7 and TRBJ1-4; 7 positions agree with TRBD1. TRBV6-7 falls under the ORF class, with uncertain function. V lost 6 bases, J lost 7 bases, and 23 bases stayed unmatched. This CDR3 is built from 19 residues.

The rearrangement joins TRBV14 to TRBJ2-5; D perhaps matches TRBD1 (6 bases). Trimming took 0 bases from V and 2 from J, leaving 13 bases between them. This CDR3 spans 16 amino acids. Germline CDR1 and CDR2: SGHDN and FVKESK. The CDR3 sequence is CASSQDHPGAQETQYF. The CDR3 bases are TGTGCCAGCAGCCAAGATCACCCAGGGGCACAAGAGACCCAGTACTTC.

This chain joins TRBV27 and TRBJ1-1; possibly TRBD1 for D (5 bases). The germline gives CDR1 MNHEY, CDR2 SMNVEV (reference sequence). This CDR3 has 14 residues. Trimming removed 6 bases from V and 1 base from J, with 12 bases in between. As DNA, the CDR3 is TGTGCCAGCAGGGGGCCCGGGGGGAACACTGAAGCTTTCTTT. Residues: CASRGPGGNTEAFF.

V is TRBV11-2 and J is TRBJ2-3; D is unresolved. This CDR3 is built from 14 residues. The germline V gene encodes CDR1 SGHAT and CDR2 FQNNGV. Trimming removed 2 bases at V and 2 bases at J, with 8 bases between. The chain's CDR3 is CASSLRPFTDTQYF. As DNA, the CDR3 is TGTGCCAGCAGCTTACGCCCTTTCACAGATACGCAGTATTTT.

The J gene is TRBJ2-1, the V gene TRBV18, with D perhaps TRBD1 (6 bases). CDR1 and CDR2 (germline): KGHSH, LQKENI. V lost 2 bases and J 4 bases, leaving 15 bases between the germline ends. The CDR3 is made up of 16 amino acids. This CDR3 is CASSPVGTNPYNEQFF. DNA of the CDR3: TGTGCCAGCTCACCAGTTGGGACAAATCCATACAATGAGCAGTTCTTC.

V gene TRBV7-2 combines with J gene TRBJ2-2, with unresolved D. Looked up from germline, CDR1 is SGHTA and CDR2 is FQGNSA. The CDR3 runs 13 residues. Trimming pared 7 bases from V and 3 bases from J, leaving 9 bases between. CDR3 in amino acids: CASTDIYTGELFF. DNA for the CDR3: TGTGCCAGCACAGACATCTACACCGGGGAGCTGTTTTTT.

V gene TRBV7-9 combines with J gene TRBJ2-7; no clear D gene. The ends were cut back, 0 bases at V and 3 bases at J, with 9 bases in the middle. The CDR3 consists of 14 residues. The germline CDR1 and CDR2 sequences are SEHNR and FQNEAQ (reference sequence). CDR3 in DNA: TGTGCCAGCAGCTTAGCGCCCAGAGACTACGAGCAGTACTTC. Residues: CASSLAPRDYEQYF.

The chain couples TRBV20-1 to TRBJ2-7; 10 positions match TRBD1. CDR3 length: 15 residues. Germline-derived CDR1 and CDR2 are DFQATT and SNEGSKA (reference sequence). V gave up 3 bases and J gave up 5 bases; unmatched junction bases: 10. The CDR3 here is CSARGGDRGTNEQYF. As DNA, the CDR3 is TGCAGTGCTAGGGGAGGGGACAGGGGTACGAACGAGCAGTACTTC.

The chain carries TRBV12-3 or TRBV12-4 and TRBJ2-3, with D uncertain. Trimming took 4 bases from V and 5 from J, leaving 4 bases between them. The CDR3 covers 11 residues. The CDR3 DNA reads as TGTGCCAGCAGTTGGGGAGATACGCAGTATTTT. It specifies CASSWGDTQYF.

CDR3 DNA sequence: TGTGCCAGCAGCCAGGGGACACAGCACTACGAGCAGTACTTC. Protein product: CASSQGTQHYEQYF. V and J are TRBV3-1 and TRBJ2-7; D is possibly TRBD1 (6 bases). Germline CDR1 and CDR2: LGHDT and YNNKEL (reference sequence). This CDR3 has 14 amino acids. V gave up 3 bases and J gave up 3 bases, with 12 bases separating them.

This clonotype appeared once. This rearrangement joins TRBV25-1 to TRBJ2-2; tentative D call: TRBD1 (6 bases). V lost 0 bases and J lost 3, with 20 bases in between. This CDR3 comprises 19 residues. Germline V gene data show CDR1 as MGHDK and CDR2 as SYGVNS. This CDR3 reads CASSEYFPATPGDTGELFF. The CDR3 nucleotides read TGTGCCAGCAGTGAATATTTTCCGGCCACCCCAGGGGACACCGGGGAGCTGTTTTTT. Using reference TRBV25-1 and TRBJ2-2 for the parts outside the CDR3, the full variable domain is EADIYQTPRYLVIGTGKKITLECSQTMGHDKMYWYQQDPGMELHLIHYSYGVNSTEKGDLSSESTVSRIRTEHFPLTLESARPSHTSQYLCASSEYFPATPGDTGELFFGEGSRLTVL.

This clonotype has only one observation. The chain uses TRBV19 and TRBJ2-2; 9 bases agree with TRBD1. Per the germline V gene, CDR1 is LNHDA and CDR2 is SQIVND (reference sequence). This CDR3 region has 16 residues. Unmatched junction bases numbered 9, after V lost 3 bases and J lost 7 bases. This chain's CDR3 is CASSIYYRGPNGELFF. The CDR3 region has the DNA TGTGCCAGTAGTATCTACTACAGGGGGCCTAACGGGGAGCTGTTTTTT.

CDR3: CASSQEPGETDTQYF. The CDR3 bases are TGCGCCAGCAGCCAAGAGCCAGGGGAAACAGATACGCAGTATTTT. This rearrangement joins TRBV4-1 to TRBJ2-3, with D possibly TRBD1 on 6 matching bases. CDR1 is MGHRA and CDR2 is YSYEKL in the germline V gene. Trimming stripped 0 bases from V and 3 bases from J, with 10 bases between. The CDR3 loop spans 15 amino acids.

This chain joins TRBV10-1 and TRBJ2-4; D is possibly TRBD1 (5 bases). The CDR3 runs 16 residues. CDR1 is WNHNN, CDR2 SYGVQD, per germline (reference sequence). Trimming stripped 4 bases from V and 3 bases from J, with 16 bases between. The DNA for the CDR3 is TGCGCCAGCAGTGCGATGACAGAAGATGGCAAAAACATTCAGTACTTC. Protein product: CASSAMTEDGKNIQYF.

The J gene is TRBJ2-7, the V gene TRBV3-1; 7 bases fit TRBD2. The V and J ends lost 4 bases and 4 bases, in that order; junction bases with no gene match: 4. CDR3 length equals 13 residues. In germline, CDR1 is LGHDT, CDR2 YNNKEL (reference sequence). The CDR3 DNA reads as TGTGCCAGCAGCCCTACTAGCGATTACGAGCAGTACTTC. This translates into CASSPTSDYEQYF.

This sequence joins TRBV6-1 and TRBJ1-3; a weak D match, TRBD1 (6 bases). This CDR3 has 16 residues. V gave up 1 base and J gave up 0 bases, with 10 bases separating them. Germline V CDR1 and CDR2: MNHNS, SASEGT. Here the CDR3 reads CASSEEEGGSGNTIYF. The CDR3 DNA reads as TGTGCCAGCAGTGAAGAGGAGGGGGGCTCTGGAAACACCATATATTTT.

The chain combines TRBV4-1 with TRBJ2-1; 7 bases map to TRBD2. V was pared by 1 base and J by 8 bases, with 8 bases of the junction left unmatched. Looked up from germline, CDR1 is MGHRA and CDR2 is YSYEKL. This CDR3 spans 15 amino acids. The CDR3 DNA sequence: TGCGCCAGCAGCCAAGTCTTCGGCGGGAGCGATGAGCAGTTCTTC. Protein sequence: CASSQVFGGSDEQFF.

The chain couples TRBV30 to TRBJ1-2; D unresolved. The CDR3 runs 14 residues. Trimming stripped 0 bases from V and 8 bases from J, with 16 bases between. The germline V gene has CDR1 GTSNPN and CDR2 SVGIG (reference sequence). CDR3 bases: TGTGCCTGGAGTGTACATGCTACCTCCCCGGGCTACACCTTC. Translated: CAWSVHATSPGYTF. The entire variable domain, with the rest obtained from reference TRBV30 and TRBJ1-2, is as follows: SQTIHQWPATLVQPVGSPLSLECTVEGTSNPNLYWYRQAAGRGLQLLFYSVGIGQISSEVPQNLSASRPQDRQFILSSKKLLLSDSGFYLCAWSVHATSPGYTFGSGTRLTVV.

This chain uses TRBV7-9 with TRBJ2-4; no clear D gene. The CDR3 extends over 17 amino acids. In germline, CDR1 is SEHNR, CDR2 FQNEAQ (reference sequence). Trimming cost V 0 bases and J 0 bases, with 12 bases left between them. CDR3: CASSLADETLAKNIQYF. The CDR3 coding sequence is TGTGCCAGCAGCTTAGCTGACGAGACACTAGCCAAAAACATTCAGTACTTC.

CDR3 bases: TGTGCCAGCAGCCCTCGGGTCCCGTTTGCCGAGCAGTACTTC. It translates to CASSPRVPFAEQYF. This sequence joins TRBV14 and TRBJ2-7; D is unresolved. Trimming cost V 4 bases and J 6 bases, with 16 bases left between them. Germline V gives CDR1 SGHDN, CDR2 FVKESK. The CDR3 contains 14 residues.

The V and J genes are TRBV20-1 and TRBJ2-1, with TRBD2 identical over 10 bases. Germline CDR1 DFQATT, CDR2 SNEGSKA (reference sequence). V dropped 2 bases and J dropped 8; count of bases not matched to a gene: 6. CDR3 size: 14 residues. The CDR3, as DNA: TGCAGTGCTAGACCCAGCGGGAGGGCCGATGAGCAGTTCTTC. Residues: CSARPSGRADEQFF.

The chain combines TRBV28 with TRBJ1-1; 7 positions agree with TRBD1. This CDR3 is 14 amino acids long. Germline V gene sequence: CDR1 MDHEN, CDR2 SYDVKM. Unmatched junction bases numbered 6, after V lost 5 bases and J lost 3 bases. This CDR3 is CASSPDRDDTEAFF. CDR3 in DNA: TGTGCCAGCAGTCCAGACAGGGACGACACTGAAGCTTTCTTT.

CDR3 DNA: TGTGCCAGCAGTTGGGGGTACCAAGAGACCCAGTACTTC. It translates to CASSWGYQETQYF. The chain is built from TRBV27 and TRBJ2-5, with D perhaps given as TRBD1 or TRBD2 (5 bases each). CDR3 size: 13 residues. Per germline, CDR1 MNHEY and CDR2 SMNVEV (reference sequence). Trimming took 4 bases from V and 0 from J, leaving 6 bases between them.

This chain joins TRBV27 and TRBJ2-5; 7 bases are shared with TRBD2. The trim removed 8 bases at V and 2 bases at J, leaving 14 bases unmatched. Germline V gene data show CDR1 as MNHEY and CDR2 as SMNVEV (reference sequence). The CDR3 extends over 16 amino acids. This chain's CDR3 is CASAVSPGGVQETQYF. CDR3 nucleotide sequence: TGTGCCAGCGCAGTTTCCCCGGGGGGAGTTCAAGAGACCCAGTACTTC.